This TCR beta chain derives from a study of cytomegalovirus exposure and HLA in healthy donors. Study details: There were around 100 million unique TCR beta sequences, drawn from 150 million to 200 million T cells, in an earlier analysis.

This PCR relied on a set of 60 Vbeta primers and 13 Jbeta primers. Libraries were prepared by immunoSEQ multiplex PCR; TCRdb keeps only in-frame clonotypes and omits some of them. The table includes about 150,000 clones, 65% to 85% detected once. The CDR3 is 16 amino acids. Looked up from germline, CDR1 is SGHDT and CDR2 is YYEEEE. With 1 base removed from V and 0 bases from J, the gap between germline ends came to 14 bases. Whole-study findings and limits: Reported findings show TCR beta sequences accurately forecast HLA-A and HLA-B alleles in most subjects. Cytomegalovirus association was assigned to more than 150 TCR beta chains.

Samples came from healthy bone marrow donors. Worth noting for this clone: Its antigen is as yet unknown.

Input material: PBMCs. The TCR sequence derives from a woman aged 40 to 50 in good health and CMV-seropositive. J is TRBJ2-7 and V is TRBV5-6, with TRBD2 as a possible D gene (6 bases). Written as DNA, the CDR3 is TGTGCCAGCAGCTTGTTTATTTGGAGGGACTCCTACGAGCAGTACTTC. It translates to CASSLFIWRDSYEQYF.